This T cell receptor (beta chain) was captured by sequencing in a study of breast tumors, draining lymph nodes, adjacent tissues. Study results and limitations: Tumor TCR diversity was below lymph nodes but above nontumor tissue. The lymph node origin of tumor T cells was framed as consistent with a hypothesis, not demonstrated.

This clonotype was found many times. No antigen is known for it. V lost 6 bases and J 12 bases, leaving 15 bases between the germline ends. The length of the CDR3 is 12 residues. TCRdb itself ran the multiplex PCR reads through MiXCR, one entry per CDR3 protein. The data show 60,000 to 70,000 distinct CDR3 sequences, approximately 54% seen once. The chain employs TRBV12-3 or TRBV12-4 and TRBJ2-1, with D maybe TRBD2 (6 bases). The sample was breast tumor tissue. The TCR sequence derives from a female donor with breast cancer. Some clones in this sample may be carry-over from other donors' samples. The CDR3 region is CASSQVGGVQFF. CDR3 DNA: TGTGCCAGCAGCCAAGTGGGGGGAGTGCAGTTCTTC.